This T cell receptor (delta chain) was recovered during a study of human gamma delta and Vdelta1 T cells. There are a few counts of this clone. With a far larger clone one base away, a read error is the likely cause. Looked up from germline, CDR1 is TSWWSYY and CDR2 is QGS. The CDR3 sequence is 20 residues long. Trimming removed 2 bases from V and 5 bases from J; junction bases left unmatched: 21. TCRdb called clones anew from the PCR reads with CATT. The sample yields under 850 delta-chain clones, 28% seen once. This chain links TRDV1 with TRDJ1; 9 nucleotides align to TRDD3. Sequencing was carried out using Vdelta1 gamma-delta T cells from blood. This TCR was recovered from a human donor in good health. The CDR3 nucleotides are TGTGCTCTTGGGGAAGAAGGCGACCTTCTCAAGTACTGGGGGACGGATAAACTCATCTTT. Amino acids: CALGEEGDLLKYWGTDKLIF.